Presented here are 7 T cell receptor beta chains from one specimen sequenced in a study of T-cell reconstitution after alpha-beta-depleted transplantation in children. The TCRbeta library was prepared with unique molecular identifiers. TCRdb called the PCR reads again in MiXCR, with one record for every CDR3 protein. Found here are 90,000 to 100,000 distinct CDR3 sequences, roughly an eighth of them singletons; the top ten hold approximately 15%. This sample comprised PBMCs from the stem cell graft donor, obtained from the stem cell graft. The origin of the receptors is a human donor who donated a stem cell graft to a child with inherited bone marrow failure.

This clonotype occurred once. The chain is built from TRBV2 and TRBJ2-5, with 10 bases lining up with TRBD2. V shed 6 bases, J shed 7 bases, and the junction held 11 bases outside the gene matches. The CDR3 loop spans 15 amino acids. Germline CDR1 reads SNHLY; CDR2 reads FYNNEI. The CDR3 is CASSSGLAEFGTQYF. CDR3 nucleotides: TGTGCCAGCAGCTCCGGACTAGCGGAATTCGGGACCCAGTACTTC.

In its sample, this clonotype was seen many times. The genes are TRBV5-6 and TRBJ1-2; the D is unclear. The V and J ends lost 6 bases and 4 bases respectively, with 13 bases between them. The CDR3 is 13 amino acids. Germline loops: CDR1 SGHDT, CDR2 YYEEEE. DNA for the CDR3: TGTGCCAGCACCAACCCTCCCCGCTATGGCTACACCTTC. Protein product: CASTNPPRYGYTF.

This clonotype was seen ten or more times. The rearrangement joins TRBV20-1 to TRBJ2-1; 10 bases agree with TRBD1. Germline assignment: CDR1 DFQATT and CDR2 SNEGSKA (reference sequence). This CDR3 is 16 amino acids long. With V trimmed by 6 bases and J by 4 bases, 12 bases remained unmatched. The CDR3 sequence is CSAQTTRDRGYNEQFF. The CDR3 DNA reads TGCAGTGCACAGACCACCCGGGACAGGGGTTACAATGAGCAGTTCTTC.

The rearrangement links TRBV7-2 to TRBJ1-3; D possibly corresponds to TRBD1 (5 bases). This CDR3 region has 15 residues. In germline, CDR1 is SGHTA, CDR2 FQGNSA. V lost 5 bases and J lost 0, with 11 bases in between. In DNA form, the CDR3 reads TGTGCCAGCAGCGTCCAGGGAGGCTCTGGAAACACCATATATTTT. Its translation: CASSVQGGSGNTIYF.

The gene calls are TRBV5-1 and TRBJ2-7; the D gene is possibly TRBD1 (5 bases). The CDR3 runs 13 residues. Germline loops: CDR1 SGHRS, CDR2 YFSETQ. The V gene lost 4 bases and the J gene lost 1 base, with 9 bases spanning the gap. The CDR3 sequence is CASSADTSYEQYF. CDR3 DNA: TGCGCCAGCAGCGCGGACACTTCCTACGAGCAGTACTTC.

The sample holds a few counts of this clonotype. V usage is TRBV29-1 and J usage is TRBJ2-5, with 13 bases matching TRBD2. The germline V gene has CDR1 SQVTM and CDR2 ANQGSEA. Losses at the gene ends were 5 bases for V and 5 bases for J; bases not matched to a gene: 5. CDR3 length: 14 amino acids. The CDR3 region has the DNA TGCAGCGTTCCGGGACTAGCGGGAACCGAGACCCAGTACTTC. It encodes CSVPGLAGTETQYF.

This clonotype came up many times. The chain carries TRBV29-1 and TRBJ1-2; TRBD1 aligns across 8 bases. The CDR3 sequence is 19 residues long. V was clipped by 0 bases and J by 2 bases; unmatched bases: 17. From germline, CDR1 is SQVTM and CDR2 ANQGSEA. CDR3 region: CSVEEYLGDRGTINYGYTF. CDR3 nucleotides: TGCAGCGTTGAAGAATATTTAGGAGACAGGGGAACTATCAACTATGGCTACACCTTC.